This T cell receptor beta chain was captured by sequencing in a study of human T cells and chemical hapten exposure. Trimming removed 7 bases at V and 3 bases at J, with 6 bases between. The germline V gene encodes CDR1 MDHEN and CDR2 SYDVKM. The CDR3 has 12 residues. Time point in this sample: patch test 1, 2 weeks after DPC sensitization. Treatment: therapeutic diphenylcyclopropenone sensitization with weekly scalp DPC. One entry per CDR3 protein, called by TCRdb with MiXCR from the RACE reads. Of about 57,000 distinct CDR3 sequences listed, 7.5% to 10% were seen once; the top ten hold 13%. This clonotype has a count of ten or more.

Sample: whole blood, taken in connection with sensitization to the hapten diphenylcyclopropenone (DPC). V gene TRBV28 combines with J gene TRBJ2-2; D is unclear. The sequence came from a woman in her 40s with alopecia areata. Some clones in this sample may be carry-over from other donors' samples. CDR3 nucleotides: TGTGCCAGCAACGAGTACACCGGGGAGCTGTTTTTT. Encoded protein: CASNEYTGELFF.